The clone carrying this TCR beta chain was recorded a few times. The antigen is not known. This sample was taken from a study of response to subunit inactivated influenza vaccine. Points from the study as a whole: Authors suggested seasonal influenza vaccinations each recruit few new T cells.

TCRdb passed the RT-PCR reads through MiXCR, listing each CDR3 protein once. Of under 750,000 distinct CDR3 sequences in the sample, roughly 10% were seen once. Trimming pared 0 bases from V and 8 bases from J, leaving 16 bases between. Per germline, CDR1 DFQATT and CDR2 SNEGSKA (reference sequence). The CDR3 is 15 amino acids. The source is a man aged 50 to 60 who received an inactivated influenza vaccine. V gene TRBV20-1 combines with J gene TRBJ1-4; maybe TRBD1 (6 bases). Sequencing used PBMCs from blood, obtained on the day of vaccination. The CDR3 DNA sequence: TGCAGTGCTAGAGATCGGGCCAGGGGAAGGGAAAAACTGTTTTTT. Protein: CSARDRARGREKLFF.